Below, 9 T cell receptor beta chains from the same sample are listed, as sequenced in a study of glioma-infiltrating T cells after dendritic cell vaccination. Here immunoSEQ multiplex PCR was the method, and the copy in TCRdb shows in-frame clones only, minus some. The repertoire has fewer than 45,000 clones, about 80% of them found once; the top ten carry about 7.8%. The input for sequencing was blood, taken before dendritic cell vaccination. The origin of the receptors is a human donor with glioblastoma.

This clone was seen a few times. The chain employs TRBV10-3 and TRBJ1-3, with D tentatively TRBD1 (6 bases). The CDR3 covers 15 residues. CDR1 is ENHRY, CDR2 SYGVKD, per germline. The V and J ends lost 8 bases and 1 base respectively, with 15 bases between them. CDR3 amino acids: CAIAGPGVSGNTIYF. The CDR3 nucleotides read TGTGCCATCGCTGGACCAGGGGTTTCTGGAAACACCATATATTTT.

The rearrangement uses TRBV9 and TRBJ2-7; D is possibly TRBD1 (6 bases). The CDR3 is 15 residues long. Trimming pared 3 bases from V and 5 bases from J, leaving 18 bases between. Germline CDR1 SGDLS, CDR2 YYNGEE. Here the CDR3 reads CASSAQGRLEDEQYF. The CDR3 DNA is TGTGCCAGCAGCGCACAGGGCCGGCTGGAAGACGAGCAGTACTTC.

This clone was seen just once. The chain combines TRBV5-6 with TRBJ2-5, with a tentative D call TRBD1 (6 bases). The V end lost 4 bases, the J end lost 0 bases, and 10 bases lay between the germline ends. Germline CDR1 SGHDT, CDR2 YYEEEE. The CDR3 extends over 14 amino acids. The CDR3 DNA reads as TGTGCCAGCAGCGTGTGGGGGCACCAAGAGACCCAGTACTTC. Translation: CASSVWGHQETQYF.

The chain is built from TRBV14 and TRBJ2-7; a weak D match, TRBD1 (8 bases). Looked up from germline, CDR1 is SGHDN and CDR2 is FVKESK. CDR3 length: 16 amino acids. V was cut by 8 bases and J by 3 bases, with 23 bases left in between. DNA of the CDR3: TGTGCCAGCGTTAAGGGGGGGGCAGGGGGCGGCTACGAGCAGTACTTC. Protein sequence: CASVKGGAGGGYEQYF.

This chain joins TRBV4-1 and TRBJ2-7; 12 bases are a match to TRBD2. Germline V gene sequence: CDR1 MGHRA, CDR2 YSYEKL. V dropped 3 bases and J dropped 4; count of bases not matched to a gene: 4. The CDR3 runs to 15 residues. CDR3 bases: TGCGCCAGCAGCCATGAGGGACTAGCGGGTTACGAGCAGTACTTC. Its protein is CASSHEGLAGYEQYF.

This clone ranks as medium-sized. Other nucleotide sequences in the sample specify the same CDR3. This chain joins TRBV7-2 and TRBJ2-5; 7 bases match TRBD2. CDR1 is SGHTA, CDR2 FQGNSA, per germline. This CDR3 contains 13 residues. V lost 3 bases and J lost 3; bases outside the gene matches: 1. The CDR3 spells CASSFAGEETQYF. The DNA for the CDR3 is TGTGCCAGCAGCTTCGCGGGGGAAGAGACCCAGTACTTC.

The V gene is TRBV27, the J gene TRBJ2-7, with D unclear. Germline V lookup: CDR1 MNHEY, CDR2 SMNVEV (reference sequence). This CDR3 has 14 residues. The V end was cut by 3 bases, the J end by 6 bases, with 15 bases between. The CDR3 region has the DNA TGTGCCAGCAGTTTTTTTTCCCGTCCTCTCGAGCAGTACTTC. Protein sequence: CASSFFSRPLEQYF.

The genes are TRBV28 and TRBJ2-7; D unresolved. V was clipped by 2 bases and J by 2 bases, with 16 bases between them. Germline CDR1 and CDR2: MDHEN and SYDVKM. This CDR3 has 16 amino acids. CDR3 region: CASSLVPTRDTYEQYF. The CDR3 DNA follows: TGTGCCAGCAGTTTAGTACCCACCCGTGACACCTACGAGCAGTACTTC.

This clone has a single count. The rearrangement uses TRBV30 and TRBJ2-7; D uncertain. CDR3 length: 11 amino acids. Trimming took off 0 bases at V and 6 bases at J, with 6 bases between the two ends. Germline values: CDR1 GTSNPN, CDR2 SVGIG (reference sequence). CDR3 residues: CAWSVLSEQYF. The CDR3 nucleotides are TGTGCCTGGAGTGTCCTTTCCGAGCAGTACTTC.